The present T cell receptor (beta chain) was sequenced within a study of T-cell memory formation after mild COVID-19. Notes on the study in general: Memory sampled before infection contained some responding clones, suggesting cross-reactive memory joined. Clones that got smaller from day 15 to 85 had even CD4/CD8, while clones growing later tipped toward CD4+.

Germline V CDR1 and CDR2: SQVTM, ANQGSEA. The CDR3 covers 13 residues. Trimming shortened V by 1 base and J by 5 bases, and 9 bases separated the two germline ends. A note on this clonotype: Its antigen is still unknown.

TCRdb used MiXCR to reprocess the 5' RACE reads, holding one entry per CDR3 protein. The sample carries fewer than 450,000 distinct CDR3 sequences, 20% to 30% recorded once. The receptor was derived from an adult woman who had mild COVID-19 (a few samples of this study predate the infection). Cell type and time point are not known. The sample was PBMCs or a T cell subset sorted from them (not recorded which). The chain links TRBV29-1 to TRBJ1-5; D is unclear. The CDR3 DNA is TGCAGCGTTGAAGTGTATAAGGATCAGCCCCAGCATTTT. Protein sequence: CSVEVYKDQPQHF.